This T cell receptor beta chain was obtained from a study of control samples from healthy donors and cancer patients. This clone has just a few counts. The data were produced by immunoSEQ multiplex PCR, yet TCRdb's version contains in-frame clones alone and is incomplete. Here the sample spans some 40,000 clones, around four fifths being singletons. Germline V gene data show CDR1 as SGHVS and CDR2 as FQNEAQ. CDR3 length equals 15 residues. V shed 2 bases and J 7 bases; nucleotides not matched to a gene: 4. This clonotype was obtained from a woman aged 55-75 years with lung cancer. The sequenced sample consisted of PBMCs. V and J are TRBV7-8 and TRBJ2-2; 10 positions match TRBD2. The CDR3 bases are TGTGCCAGCAGCTTATCTAGCGGGGGTCACGGGGAGCTGTTTTTT. Protein: CASSLSSGGHGELFF.